These 25 T cell receptor beta chains came from one sample sequenced in a study of blood T cell repertoires in COVID-19 (TCRdb year 2020). Library preparation used the immunoSEQ multiplex PCR assay. What TCRdb holds here is the immuneACCESS table cut down to in-frame rearrangements. Part of the clones is not present; checked against another copy, under half of the missing clones reflect an unresolved V gene, and the others are unexplained. The sample has about 140,000 clones on record, about 86% of them singletons. The top ten hold around 8% of the sample. Sequencing was performed on peripheral blood. All receptors come from a human donor in a cohort sampled during active COVID-19.

V usage is TRBV3-1 (or the pseudogene TRBV3-2) and J usage is TRBJ2-5; 13 bases map to TRBD2. There are 17 residues in the CDR3. Trimming removed 3 bases from V and 5 bases from J; junction bases left unmatched: 9. Germline lookup yields CDR1 LGHDT and CDR2 YNNKEL (reference sequence). CDR3 in amino acids: CASSHPTGLAGKETQYF. The CDR3 nucleotides read TGTGCCAGCAGCCATCCGACGGGACTAGCGGGGAAGGAGACCCAGTACTTC.

CDR3 amino acids: CASSPRDSSYEQYF. The CDR3 bases are TGTGCCAGCAGCCCCCGGGACAGCTCCTACGAGCAGTACTTC. J is TRBJ2-7 and V is TRBV3-1 (or the pseudogene TRBV3-2), with 7 positions matching TRBD1. Per the germline V gene, CDR1 is LGHDT and CDR2 is YNNKEL (reference sequence). The CDR3 is 14 residues long. V shed 4 bases, J shed 0 bases, and the junction held 3 bases outside the gene matches.

The genes are TRBV6-1 and TRBJ1-5; D may be TRBD1 (6 bases). CDR1 and CDR2 (germline): MNHNS, SASEGT. The V end was cut by 2 bases, the J end by 0 bases, with 8 bases between. The CDR3 has 15 amino acids. The chain's CDR3 is CASSENRASNQPQHF. DNA of the CDR3: TGTGCCAGCAGTGAAAACAGGGCTAGCAATCAGCCCCAGCATTTT.

The chain is built from TRBV28 and TRBJ2-7, with 8 bases lining up with TRBD1. V shed 3 bases and J 12 bases; nucleotides not matched to a gene: 4. This CDR3 has 11 residues. Germline lookup yields CDR1 MDHEN and CDR2 SYDVKM. The chain's CDR3 is CASSLDRDLYF. CDR3 in DNA: TGTGCCAGCAGTTTGGACAGGGATCTGTACTTC.

This rearrangement joins TRBV5-6 to TRBJ2-5; D gene unclear. Trimming took off 0 bases at V and 2 bases at J, with 11 bases between the two ends. CDR1 and CDR2 from the germline V gene are SGHDT and YYEEEE. The CDR3 extends over 15 amino acids. CDR3 sequence (DNA): TGTGCCAGCAGCTTGGACAGTCCACGGCAAGAGACCCAGTACTTC. This encodes CASSLDSPRQETQYF.

V usage is TRBV2 and J usage is TRBJ2-3, with D uncertain. This CDR3 is built from 14 residues. With 4 bases removed from V and 1 base from J, the gap between germline ends came to 9 bases. Germline V lookup: CDR1 SNHLY, CDR2 FYNNEI. DNA for the CDR3: TGTGCCAGCAGTGGCTACAGACGCACAGATACGCAGTATTTT. This translates into CASSGYRRTDTQYF.

This clone showed up just a few times. The rearrangement joins TRBV6-5 to TRBJ1-2; 7 positions match TRBD1. The CDR3 is 13 residues long. Germline V CDR1 and CDR2: MNHEY, SVGAGI. V lost 6 bases, J lost 4 bases, and 5 bases stayed unmatched. CDR3 in amino acids: CASRNTGAYGYTF. The CDR3 DNA is TGTGCCAGCAGGAACACAGGGGCCTATGGCTACACCTTC.

The chain recombines TRBV18 with TRBJ1-5; 7 bases are a match to TRBD1. CDR3 length equals 15 residues. Germline assignment: CDR1 KGHSH and CDR2 LQKENI. With 5 bases clipped from V and 4 bases from J, the junction kept 8 bases outside the gene matches. CDR3: CASSFTTGKNQPQHF. The CDR3 DNA sequence: TGTGCCAGCTCATTTACGACAGGGAAGAATCAGCCCCAGCATTTT.

The gene calls are TRBV5-1 and TRBJ2-5; D uncertain. The CDR3 is 12 residues long. V was trimmed by 0 bases and J by 3 bases, leaving 3 bases between them. Per the germline V gene, CDR1 is SGHRS and CDR2 is YFSETQ. The CDR3 spells CASSLAEETQYF. The CDR3 region has the DNA TGCGCCAGCAGCTTGGCCGAAGAGACCCAGTACTTC.

The chain has TRBV6-5 and TRBJ1-1, with D maybe TRBD1 (5 bases). CDR1 MNHEY and CDR2 SVGAGI come from the germline V gene. V was cut by 7 bases and J by 1 base, with 16 bases left in between. The CDR3 totals 15 residues. CDR3 DNA sequence: TGTGCCAGCACCCGGGGGGTAACGGGGAACACTGAAGCTTTCTTT. It encodes CASTRGVTGNTEAFF.

V usage is TRBV5-1 and J usage is TRBJ2-2, with TRBD2 matching 9 bases. Looked up from germline, CDR1 is SGHRS and CDR2 is YFSETQ. V lost 0 bases to trimming and J lost 4 bases; unmatched junction nucleotides: 4. The CDR3 consists of 16 residues. The CDR3 loop reads CASSLVSGGTTGELFF. The CDR3 nucleotides read TGCGCCAGCAGCTTGGTTAGCGGGGGAACCACCGGGGAGCTGTTTTTT.

This clone showed up just a few times. The J gene is TRBJ2-2, the V gene TRBV5-1, with a possible D match to TRBD2 (5 bases). V was shortened by 2 bases and J by 1 base, with 24 bases between the two germline ends. The germline gives CDR1 SGHRS, CDR2 YFSETQ. This CDR3 spans 20 amino acids. The CDR3 reads CASSFHGSGPGRLNTGELFF. For the CDR3, the DNA is TGCGCCAGCAGCTTTCACGGCAGCGGACCCGGACGGTTGAACACCGGGGAGCTGTTTTTT.

A few counts support this clone. The rearrangement links TRBV2 to TRBJ1-4, with 7 positions matching TRBD1. Germline lookup yields CDR1 SNHLY and CDR2 FYNNEI. The CDR3 is 14 amino acids. The V segment lost 4 bases and the J segment 7 bases; nucleotides outside the gene matches: 6. CDR3 nucleotide sequence: TGTGCCAGCAGTGGACAGGGAGTTTCTGAAAAACTGTTTTTT. Its translation is CASSGQGVSEKLFF.

The chain carries TRBV11-3 and TRBJ2-7; 9 bases align to TRBD1. After removal of 4 bases from V and 2 bases from J, the junction contained 18 bases not matched to a gene. Germline V gene sequence: CDR1 SGHNT, CDR2 YENEEA. The CDR3 spans 19 residues. CDR3 sequence reads: CASSSMGTGRPAGPYEQYF. The DNA for the CDR3 is TGTGCCAGCAGCTCAATGGGGACAGGGAGGCCAGCCGGACCCTACGAGCAGTACTTC.

This clone was counted ten times or more. The chain joins TRBV15 to TRBJ2-5, with 10 nucleotides matching TRBD2. Germline V CDR1 and CDR2: LNHNV, YYDKDF (reference sequence). The CDR3 length is 15 residues. Trimming cost V 0 bases and J 4 bases; bases outside gene matches: 2. The CDR3 nucleotides are TGTGCCACCAGCAGAGACACTAGCGGGGCAGAGACCCAGTACTTC. Amino acids: CATSRDTSGAETQYF.

The chain combines TRBV19 with TRBJ2-2; TRBD1 aligns across 9 bases. After removal of 6 bases from V and 6 bases from J, the junction contained 5 bases not matched to a gene. CDR3 length equals 14 residues. In germline, CDR1 is LNHDA, CDR2 SQIVND (reference sequence). The CDR3 sequence: CASSTGQGSGELFF. The CDR3 DNA reads as TGTGCCAGTAGCACTGGACAGGGGTCCGGGGAGCTGTTTTTT.

This sequence joins TRBV28 and TRBJ1-2; 8 nucleotides align to TRBD1. The germline gives CDR1 MDHEN, CDR2 SYDVKM. J lost 2 bases, V lost 5 bases, and 4 bases had no gene match. CDR3 length: 14 amino acids. CDR3 in amino acids: CASSGTGLNYGYTF. CDR3 coding DNA: TGTGCCAGCAGTGGGACAGGCTTAAACTATGGCTACACCTTC.

J is TRBJ2-5 and V is TRBV5-8; 15 bases align to TRBD2. Looked up from germline, CDR1 is SGHTS and CDR2 is YDEGEE. Trimming removed 3 bases from V and 3 bases from J; junction bases left unmatched: 3. This CDR3 is 16 amino acids long. CDR3 in DNA: TGTGCCAGCAGCTGGGGGACTAGCGGGGGGAAAGAGACCCAGTACTTC. Protein product: CASSWGTSGGKETQYF.

The chain is built from TRBV5-6 and TRBJ1-5, with a tentative D call TRBD1 (6 bases). The V end was cut by 4 bases, the J end by 5 bases, with 13 bases between. This CDR3 is 14 amino acids long. Germline V gene data show CDR1 as SGHDT and CDR2 as YYEEEE. CDR3 residues: CASSLQGPYQPQHF. CDR3 in DNA: TGTGCCAGCAGCCTACAGGGACCTTATCAGCCCCAGCATTTT.

The chain recombines TRBV6-6 with TRBJ2-5; D might be TRBD1 (6 bases). CDR1 and CDR2 from the germline V gene are MNHNY and SVGAGI (reference sequence). V was cut by 5 bases and J by 1 base, with 11 bases left in between. This CDR3 contains 14 residues. The CDR3 is CASSPRQVQETQYF. The CDR3 DNA reads as TGTGCCAGCAGTCCTCGACAGGTCCAAGAGACCCAGTACTTC.

This clone was seen a handful of times. The gene calls are TRBV5-1 and TRBJ1-1, with D hard to call. V lost 0 bases and J lost 6, with 9 bases in between. This CDR3 contains 13 residues. The germline CDR1 and CDR2 sequences are SGHRS and YFSETQ. This CDR3 reads CASSLGQIAEAFF. DNA for the CDR3: TGCGCCAGCAGCTTGGGGCAGATCGCTGAAGCTTTCTTT.

The rearrangement uses TRBV6-5 and TRBJ1-2; 7 bases agree with TRBD1. Per the germline V gene, CDR1 is MNHEY and CDR2 is SVGAGI. This CDR3 region has 15 residues. Trimming removed 5 bases from V and 2 bases from J; junction bases left unmatched: 8. CDR3 coding DNA: TGTGCCAGCAGTAGGGGGACAGAAGCCAACTATGGCTACACCTTC. Translation gives CASSRGTEANYGYTF.

The chain has TRBV2 and TRBJ1-5, with 8 bases lining up with TRBD1. The V gene's germline CDR1 is SNHLY and CDR2 FYNNEI. V shed 1 base and J 6 bases; nucleotides not matched to a gene: 5. The CDR3 length is 15 residues. Here the CDR3 reads CASSEGRGPGQPQHF. CDR3 in DNA: TGTGCCAGCAGTGAAGGCAGGGGGCCCGGTCAGCCCCAGCATTTT.

V usage is TRBV28 and J usage is TRBJ2-2; 7 nucleotides align to TRBD2. The V gene end was trimmed by 3 bases and the J gene end by 1 base; junction bases not matched to a gene: 11. The CDR3 runs 18 residues. Germline CDR1 and CDR2: MDHEN and SYDVKM. The CDR3 region has the DNA TGTGCCAGCAGTTTGGTTGCGGGGGACCTGCTGAACACCGGGGAGCTGTTTTTT. It is translated as CASSLVAGDLLNTGELFF.

The CDR3 loop reads CASAGTANEKLFF. The CDR3 bases are TGTGCCAGCGCCGGGACAGCTAATGAAAAACTGTTTTTT. The chain has TRBV7-9 and TRBJ1-4; 7 bases are a match to TRBD1. The CDR3 totals 13 residues. Per germline, CDR1 SEHNR and CDR2 FQNEAQ (reference sequence). The trim removed 8 bases at V and 3 bases at J, leaving 3 bases unmatched.